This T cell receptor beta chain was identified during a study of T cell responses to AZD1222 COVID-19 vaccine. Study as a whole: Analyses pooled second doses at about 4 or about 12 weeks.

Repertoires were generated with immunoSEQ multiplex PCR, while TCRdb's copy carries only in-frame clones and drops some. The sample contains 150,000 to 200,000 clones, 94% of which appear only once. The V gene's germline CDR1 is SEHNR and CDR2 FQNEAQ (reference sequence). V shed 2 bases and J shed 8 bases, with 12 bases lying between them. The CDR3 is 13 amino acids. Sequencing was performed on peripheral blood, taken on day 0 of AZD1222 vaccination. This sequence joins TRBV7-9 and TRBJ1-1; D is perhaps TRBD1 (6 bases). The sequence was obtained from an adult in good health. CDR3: CASSLNDRREAFF. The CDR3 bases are TGTGCCAGCAGCTTAAACGACAGGAGAGAAGCTTTCTTT.